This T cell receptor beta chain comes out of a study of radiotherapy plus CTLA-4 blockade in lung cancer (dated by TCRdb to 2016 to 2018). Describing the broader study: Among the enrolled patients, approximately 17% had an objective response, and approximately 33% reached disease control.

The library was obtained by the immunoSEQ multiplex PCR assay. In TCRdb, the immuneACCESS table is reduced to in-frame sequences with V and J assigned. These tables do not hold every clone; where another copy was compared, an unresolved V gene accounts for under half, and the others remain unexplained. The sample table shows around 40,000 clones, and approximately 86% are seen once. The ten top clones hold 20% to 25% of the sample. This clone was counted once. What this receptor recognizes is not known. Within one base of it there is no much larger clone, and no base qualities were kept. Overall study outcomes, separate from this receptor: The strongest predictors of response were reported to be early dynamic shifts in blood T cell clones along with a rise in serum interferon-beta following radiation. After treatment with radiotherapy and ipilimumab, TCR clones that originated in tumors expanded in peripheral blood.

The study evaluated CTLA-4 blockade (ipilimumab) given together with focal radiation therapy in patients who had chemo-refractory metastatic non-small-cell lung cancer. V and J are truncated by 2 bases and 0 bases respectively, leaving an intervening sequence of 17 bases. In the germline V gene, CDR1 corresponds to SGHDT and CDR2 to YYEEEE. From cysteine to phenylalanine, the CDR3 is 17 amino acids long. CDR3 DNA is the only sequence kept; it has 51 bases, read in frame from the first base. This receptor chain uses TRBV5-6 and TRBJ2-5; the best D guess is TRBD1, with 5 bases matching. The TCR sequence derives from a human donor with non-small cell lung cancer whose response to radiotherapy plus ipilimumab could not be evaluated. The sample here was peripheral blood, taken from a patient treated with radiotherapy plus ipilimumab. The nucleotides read TGTGCCAGCAGCTTTCCCAGGGCTGGGGTGTACCAAGAGACCCAGTACTTC. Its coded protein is CASSFPRAGVYQETQYF.